What follows describes a single T cell receptor beta chain. Its antigen is as yet unknown. These data originate in a study of graft-versus-host responses after intestinal transplantation. Study at large: Every recipient underwent anti-thymocyte globulin induction, then tacrolimus and steroids for 2 to 3 years. The study's findings and limits: Early post-transplant falls in HvG clones accompanied the peak levels of circulating GvH clones. Ileal or blood samples showed some GvH clones first, and such clones were also found in recipient marrow. Allograft clonal ratios (graft-versus-host to host-versus-graft) were high in patients who had graft-donor T cell macrochimerism.

Method: immunoSEQ multiplex PCR; TCRdb's copy keeps in-frame clones and lacks some. This table has around 45,000 clones, about nine tenths appearing once. This CDR3 region has 14 residues. The germline V and J ends were trimmed by 1 base and 5 bases, with 9 bases remaining between them. Germline V gene lookup returns CDR1 SGHRS and CDR2 YFSETQ. The chain uses TRBV5-1 and TRBJ1-4; maybe TRBD1 (5 bases). The sequences come from unstimulated CD4+ T cells sorted from spleen or lymph node cells, collected before transplant. This clonotype was obtained from a human donor who was the organ donor for an intestinal transplant. Written as DNA, the CDR3 is TGCGCCAGCAGCTTGAGAGGGGAAAATGAAAAACTGTTTTTT. Its translation: CASSLRGENEKLFF.